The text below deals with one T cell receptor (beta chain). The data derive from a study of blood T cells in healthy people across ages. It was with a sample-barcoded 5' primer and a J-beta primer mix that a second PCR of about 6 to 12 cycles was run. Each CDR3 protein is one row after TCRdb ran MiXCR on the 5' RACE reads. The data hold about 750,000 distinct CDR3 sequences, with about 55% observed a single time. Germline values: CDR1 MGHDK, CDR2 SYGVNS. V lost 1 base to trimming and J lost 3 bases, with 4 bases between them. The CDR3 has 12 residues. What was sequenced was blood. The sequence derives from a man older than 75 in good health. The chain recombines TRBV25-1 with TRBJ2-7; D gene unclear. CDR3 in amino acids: CASSESFYEQYF. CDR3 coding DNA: TGTGCCAGCAGTGAATCTTTCTACGAGCAGTACTTC.